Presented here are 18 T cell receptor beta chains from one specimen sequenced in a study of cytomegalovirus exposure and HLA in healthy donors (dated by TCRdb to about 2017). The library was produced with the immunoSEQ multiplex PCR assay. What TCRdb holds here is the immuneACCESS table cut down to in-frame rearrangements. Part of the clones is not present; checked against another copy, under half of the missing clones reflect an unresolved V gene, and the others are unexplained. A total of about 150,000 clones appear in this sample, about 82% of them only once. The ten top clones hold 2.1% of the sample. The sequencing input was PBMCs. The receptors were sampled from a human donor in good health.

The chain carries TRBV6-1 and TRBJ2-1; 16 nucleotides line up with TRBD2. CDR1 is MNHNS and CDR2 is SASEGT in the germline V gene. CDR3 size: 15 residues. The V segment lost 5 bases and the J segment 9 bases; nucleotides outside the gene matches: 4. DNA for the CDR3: TGTGCCAGCAGTCCCGGGACTAGCGGGAGGGTTGAGCAGTTCTTC. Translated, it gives CASSPGTSGRVEQFF.

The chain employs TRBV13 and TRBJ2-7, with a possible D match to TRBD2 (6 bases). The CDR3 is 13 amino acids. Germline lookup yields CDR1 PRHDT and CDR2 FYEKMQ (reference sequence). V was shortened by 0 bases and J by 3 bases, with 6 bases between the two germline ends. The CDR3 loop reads CASSLGGGYEQYF. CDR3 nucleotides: TGTGCCAGCAGCTTAGGGGGGGGCTACGAGCAGTACTTC. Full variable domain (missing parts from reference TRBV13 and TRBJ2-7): AAGVIQSPRHLIKEKRETATLKCYPIPRHDTVYWYQQGPGQDPQFLISFYEKMQSDKGSIPDRFSAQQFSDYHSELNMSSLELGDSALYFCASSLGGGYEQYFGPGTRLTVT.

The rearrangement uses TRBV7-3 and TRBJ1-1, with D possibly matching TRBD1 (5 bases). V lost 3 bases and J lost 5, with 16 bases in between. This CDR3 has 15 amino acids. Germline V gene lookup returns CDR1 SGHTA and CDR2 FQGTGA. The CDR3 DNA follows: TGTGCCAGCAGCTTGTCCGGGACCGGAGGGACTGAAGCTTTCTTT. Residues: CASSLSGTGGTEAFF.

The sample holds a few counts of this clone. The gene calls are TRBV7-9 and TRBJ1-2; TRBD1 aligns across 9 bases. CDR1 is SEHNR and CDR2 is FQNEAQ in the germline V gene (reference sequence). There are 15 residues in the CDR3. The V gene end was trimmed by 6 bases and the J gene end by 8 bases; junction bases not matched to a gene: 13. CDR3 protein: CASRSSGQGSRGYTF. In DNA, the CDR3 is TGTGCCAGCAGATCCTCGGGACAGGGCTCTAGGGGCTACACCTTC.

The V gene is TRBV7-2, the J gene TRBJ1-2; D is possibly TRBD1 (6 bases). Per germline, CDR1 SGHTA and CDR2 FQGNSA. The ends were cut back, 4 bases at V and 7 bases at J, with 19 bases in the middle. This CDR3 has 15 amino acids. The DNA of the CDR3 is TGTGCCAGCAGCTCAATGGCAACAGGGTTTGTTGGCTACACCTTC. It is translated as CASSSMATGFVGYTF.

CDR3 nucleotides: TGTGCCAGCAGCAGAATAGGGGACAGAAACACTGAAGCTTTCTTT. Encoded protein: CASSRIGDRNTEAFF. The V and J genes are TRBV5-6 and TRBJ1-1, with 7 bases aligning to TRBD1. Germline trimming cut 4 bases from V and 2 bases from J; bases unmatched to any gene: 8. The germline gives CDR1 SGHDT, CDR2 YYEEEE. This CDR3 has 15 amino acids.

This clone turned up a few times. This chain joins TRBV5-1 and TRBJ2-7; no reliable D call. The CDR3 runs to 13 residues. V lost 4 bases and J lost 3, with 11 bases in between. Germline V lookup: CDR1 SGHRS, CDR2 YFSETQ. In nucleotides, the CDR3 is TGCGCCAGCAGCCACTCAAACAGCTACGAGCAGTACTTC. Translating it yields CASSHSNSYEQYF.

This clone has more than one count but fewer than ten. The CDR3 DNA reads as TGTGCCAGCATCGGGCTAGCGGGAATCCCCTACGAGCAGTACTTC. It is translated as CASIGLAGIPYEQYF. This chain joins TRBV6-1 and TRBJ2-7; 9 bases align to TRBD2. J was trimmed by 2 bases and V by 7 bases; bases with no gene match: 9. The germline gives CDR1 MNHNS, CDR2 SASEGT. The CDR3 extends over 15 amino acids.

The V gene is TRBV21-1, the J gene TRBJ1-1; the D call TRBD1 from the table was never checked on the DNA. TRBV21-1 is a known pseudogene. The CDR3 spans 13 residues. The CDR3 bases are TGTGCCAGCCTCACAGGAATGAACACTGAAGCTTTCTTT. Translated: CASLTGMNTEAFF.

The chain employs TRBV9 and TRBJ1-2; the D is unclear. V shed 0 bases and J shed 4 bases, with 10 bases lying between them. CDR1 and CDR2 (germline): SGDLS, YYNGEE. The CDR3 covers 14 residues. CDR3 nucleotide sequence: TGTGCCAGCAGCGTAGAACCGGGTGGCTATGGCTACACCTTC. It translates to CASSVEPGGYGYTF.

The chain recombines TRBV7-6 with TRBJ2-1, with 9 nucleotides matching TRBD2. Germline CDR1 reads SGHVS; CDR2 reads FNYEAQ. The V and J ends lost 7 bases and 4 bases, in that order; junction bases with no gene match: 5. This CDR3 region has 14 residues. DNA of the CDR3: TGTGCCAGCACACGGCTAGCGGGGTACAATGAGCAGTTCTTC. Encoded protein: CASTRLAGYNEQFF.

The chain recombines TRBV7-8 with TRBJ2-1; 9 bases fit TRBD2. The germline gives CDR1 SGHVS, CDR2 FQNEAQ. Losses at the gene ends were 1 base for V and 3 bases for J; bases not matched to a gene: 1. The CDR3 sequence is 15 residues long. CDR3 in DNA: TGTGCCAGCAGCTTAGTTAGCGGGAGCTACAATGAGCAGTTCTTC. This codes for CASSLVSGSYNEQFF. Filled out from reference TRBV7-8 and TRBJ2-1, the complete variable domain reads GAGVSQSPRYKVAKRGQDVALRCDPISGHVSLFWYQQALGQGPEFLTYFQNEAQLDKSGLPSDRFFAERPEGSVSTLKIQRTQQEDSAVYLCASSLVSGSYNEQFFGPGTRLTVL.

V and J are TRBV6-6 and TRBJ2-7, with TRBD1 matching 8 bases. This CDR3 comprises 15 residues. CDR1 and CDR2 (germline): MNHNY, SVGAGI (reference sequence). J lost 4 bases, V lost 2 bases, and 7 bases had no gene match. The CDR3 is CASSYIQTGEYEQYF. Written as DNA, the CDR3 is TGTGCCAGCAGTTACATCCAGACAGGGGAATACGAGCAGTACTTC.

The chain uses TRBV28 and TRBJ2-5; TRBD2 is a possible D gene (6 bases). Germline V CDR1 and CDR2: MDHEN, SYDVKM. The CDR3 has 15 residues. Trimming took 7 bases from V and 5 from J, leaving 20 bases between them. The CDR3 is CASTLEGARFETQYF. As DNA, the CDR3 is TGTGCCAGCACTTTGGAGGGAGCTAGATTTGAGACCCAGTACTTC. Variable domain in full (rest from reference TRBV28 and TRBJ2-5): DVKVTQSSRYLVKRTGEKVFLECVQDMDHENMFWYRQDPGLGLRLIYFSYDVKMKEKGDIPEGYSVSREKKERFSLILESASTNQTSMYLCASTLEGARFETQYFGPGTRLLVL.

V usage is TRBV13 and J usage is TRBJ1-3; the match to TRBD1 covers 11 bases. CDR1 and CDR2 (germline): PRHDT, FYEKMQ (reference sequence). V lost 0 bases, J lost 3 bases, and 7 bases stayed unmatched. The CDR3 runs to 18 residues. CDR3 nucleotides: TGTGCCAGCAGCTTAGGCTCCGGGACAGGGGGATATGGAAACACCATATATTTT. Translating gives CASSLGSGTGGYGNTIYF.

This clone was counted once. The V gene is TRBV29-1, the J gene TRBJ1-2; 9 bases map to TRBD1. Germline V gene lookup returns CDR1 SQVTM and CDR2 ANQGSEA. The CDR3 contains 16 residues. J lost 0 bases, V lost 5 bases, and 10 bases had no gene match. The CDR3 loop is CSVTGGAQLANYGYTF. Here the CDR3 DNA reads TGCAGCGTTACAGGGGGCGCCCAATTAGCTAACTATGGCTACACCTTC.

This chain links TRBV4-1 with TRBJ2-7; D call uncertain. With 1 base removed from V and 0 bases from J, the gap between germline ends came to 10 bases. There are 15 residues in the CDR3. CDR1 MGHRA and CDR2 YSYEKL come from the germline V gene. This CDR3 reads CASSQGPVSSYEQYF. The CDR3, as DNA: TGCGCCAGCAGCCAAGGTCCGGTGAGCTCCTACGAGCAGTACTTC.

The DNA of the CDR3 is TGTGCCAGCAGCGGACAGGGGGTTAATCAGCCCCAGCATTTT. Translated, it gives CASSGQGVNQPQHF. The chain joins TRBV27 to TRBJ1-5; TRBD1 matches 10 bases. Germline loops: CDR1 MNHEY, CDR2 SMNVEV (reference sequence). This CDR3 spans 14 amino acids. V trimming: 6 bases; J trimming: 4 bases; junction bases outside the gene matches: 3.